This T cell receptor (beta chain) originates from a study of CXCR3-negative and CXCR3-positive naive CD8 T cells. Study overall: Collectively, the libraries yielded 130 million or so TRB reads in total, at about 1.5 +/- 0.3 million per library.

To note about this clonotype: Its antigen is as yet unknown.

Germline lookup yields CDR1 MNHNY and CDR2 SVGAGI (reference sequence). The CDR3 extends over 14 amino acids. It was by 5' RACE with UMI labels that the TRB cDNA libraries were prepared. From its re-call of the 5' RACE reads, TCRdb lists each CDR3 protein once, without DNA. Here the sample table reports 140,000 to 150,000 distinct CDR3 sequences. The authors gated naive CD8+ T cells as CD45RO-CCR7+CD27+CD95-. Findings of the study overall: Relative to CXCR3-negative naive cells, CXCR3-positive naive cells had more hydrophobic TRB CDR3s. Naive CXCR3-positive and CXCR3-negative cells shared similar TRBV-TRBJ usage, unlike memory cells. Each naive subset displayed comparably high diversity, whereas memory CD8+ cells displayed much lower diversity.

This TCR was sampled from a human donor in good health. Some clones in this sample may be carry-over from other donors' samples. Source material: naive CXCR3+ CD8+ T cells from blood. Subset specified: CD45RO-CCR7+CD27+CD95- naive CD8+ T cells expressing CXCR3 (TNR3+). The chain carries TRBV6-6 and TRBJ1-5; TCRdb returns TRBD1, unconfirmable since there is no DNA. The CDR3 loop reads CASSLQGFGQPQHF.